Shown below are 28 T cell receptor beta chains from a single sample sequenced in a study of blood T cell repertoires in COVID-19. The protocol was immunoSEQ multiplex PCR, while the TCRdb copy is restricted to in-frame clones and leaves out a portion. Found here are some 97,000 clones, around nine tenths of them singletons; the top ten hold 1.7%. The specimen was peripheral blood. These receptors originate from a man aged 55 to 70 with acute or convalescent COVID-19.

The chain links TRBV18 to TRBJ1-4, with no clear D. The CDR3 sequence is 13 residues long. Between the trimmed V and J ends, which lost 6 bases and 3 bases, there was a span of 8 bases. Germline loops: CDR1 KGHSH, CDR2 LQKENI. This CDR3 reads CASSRRANEKLFF. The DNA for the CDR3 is TGTGCCAGCTCGAGGCGCGCTAATGAAAAACTGTTTTTT.

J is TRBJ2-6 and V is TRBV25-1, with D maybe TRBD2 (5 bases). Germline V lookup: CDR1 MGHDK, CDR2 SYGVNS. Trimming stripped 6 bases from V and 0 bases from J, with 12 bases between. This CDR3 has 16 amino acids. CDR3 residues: CASSSGRDSGANVLTF. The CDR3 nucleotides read TGTGCCAGCAGCTCGGGAAGAGACTCTGGGGCCAACGTCCTGACTTTC. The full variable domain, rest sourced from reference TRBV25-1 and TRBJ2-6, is EADIYQTPRYLVIGTGKKITLECSQTMGHDKMYWYQQDPGMELHLIHYSYGVNSTEKGDLSSESTVSRIRTEHFPLTLESARPSHTSQYLCASSSGRDSGANVLTFGAGSRLTVL.

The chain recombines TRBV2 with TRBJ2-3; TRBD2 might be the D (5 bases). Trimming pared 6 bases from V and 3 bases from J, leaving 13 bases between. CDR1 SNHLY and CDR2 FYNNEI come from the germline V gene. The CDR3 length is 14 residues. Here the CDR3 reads CASRPGEGTDTQYF. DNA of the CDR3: TGTGCCAGCAGGCCAGGCGAGGGAACAGATACGCAGTATTTT.

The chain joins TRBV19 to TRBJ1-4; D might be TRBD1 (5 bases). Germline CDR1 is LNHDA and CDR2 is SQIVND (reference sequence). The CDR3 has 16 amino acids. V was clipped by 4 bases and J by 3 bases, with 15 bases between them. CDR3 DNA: TGTGCCAGTAGTAGGGGCGGGGTCGCAGCTAATGAAAAACTGTTTTTT. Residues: CASSRGGVAANEKLFF.

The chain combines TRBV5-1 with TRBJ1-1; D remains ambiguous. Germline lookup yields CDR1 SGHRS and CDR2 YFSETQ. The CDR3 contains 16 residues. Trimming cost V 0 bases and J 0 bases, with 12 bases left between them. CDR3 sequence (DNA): TGCGCCAGCAGCTTGGACCAGGTTTACATGAACACTGAAGCTTTCTTT. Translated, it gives CASSLDQVYMNTEAFF.

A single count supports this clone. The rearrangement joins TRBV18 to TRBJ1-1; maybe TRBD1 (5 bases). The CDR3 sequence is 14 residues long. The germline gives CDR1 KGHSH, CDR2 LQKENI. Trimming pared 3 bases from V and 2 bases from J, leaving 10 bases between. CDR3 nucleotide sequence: TGTGCCAGCTCACCGGGCGGGGACAACACTGAAGCTTTCTTT. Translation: CASSPGGDNTEAFF.

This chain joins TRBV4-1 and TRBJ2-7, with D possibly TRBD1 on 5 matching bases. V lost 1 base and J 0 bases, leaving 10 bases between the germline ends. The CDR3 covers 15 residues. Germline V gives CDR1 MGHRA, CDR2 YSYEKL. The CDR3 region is CASSQGSQGSYEQYV. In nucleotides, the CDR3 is TGCGCCAGCAGCCAAGGAAGTCAGGGCTCCTACGAGCAGTACGTC.

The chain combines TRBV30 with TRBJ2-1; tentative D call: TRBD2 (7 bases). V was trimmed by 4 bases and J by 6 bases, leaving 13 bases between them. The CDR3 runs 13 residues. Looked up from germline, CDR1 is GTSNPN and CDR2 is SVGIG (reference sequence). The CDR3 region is CAWKGGGFNEQFF. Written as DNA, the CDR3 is TGTGCCTGGAAGGGCGGGGGCTTCAATGAGCAGTTCTTC.

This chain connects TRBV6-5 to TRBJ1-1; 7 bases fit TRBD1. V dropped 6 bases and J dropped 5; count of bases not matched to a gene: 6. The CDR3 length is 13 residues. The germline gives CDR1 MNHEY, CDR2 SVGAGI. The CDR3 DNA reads TGTGCCAGCAGACAGGGGCTGAGGACTGAAGCTTTCTTT. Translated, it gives CASRQGLRTEAFF.

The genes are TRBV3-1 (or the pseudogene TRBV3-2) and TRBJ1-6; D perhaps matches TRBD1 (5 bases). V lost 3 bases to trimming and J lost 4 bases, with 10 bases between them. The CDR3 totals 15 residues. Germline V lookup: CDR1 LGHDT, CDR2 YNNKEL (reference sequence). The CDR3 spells CASSQGEGYNSPLHF. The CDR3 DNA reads TGTGCCAGCAGCCAGGGGGAGGGGTATAATTCACCCCTCCACTTT.

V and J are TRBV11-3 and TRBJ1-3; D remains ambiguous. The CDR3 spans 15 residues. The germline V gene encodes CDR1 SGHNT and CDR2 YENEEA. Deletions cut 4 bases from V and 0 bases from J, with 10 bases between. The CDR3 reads CASSWGESSGNTIYF. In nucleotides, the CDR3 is TGTGCCAGCAGCTGGGGAGAGAGCTCTGGAAACACCATATATTTT.

DNA for the CDR3: TGTGCCAGCAGTGTGGAATCTGGGGCCAGCTATGGCTACACCTTC. As protein: CASSVESGASYGYTF. This chain links TRBV5-5 with TRBJ1-2, with D possibly matching TRBD1 (5 bases). This CDR3 is built from 15 residues. V lost 5 bases, J lost 4 bases, and 18 bases lay in between. CDR1 is SGHKS and CDR2 is YYEKEE in the germline V gene (reference sequence). Using reference TRBV5-5 and TRBJ1-2 for the parts outside the CDR3, the full variable domain is DAGVTQSPTHLIKTRGQQVTLRCSPISGHKSVSWYQQVLGQGPQFIFQYYEKEERGRGNFPDRFSARQFPNYSSELNVNALLLGDSALYLCASSVESGASYGYTFGSGTRLTVV.

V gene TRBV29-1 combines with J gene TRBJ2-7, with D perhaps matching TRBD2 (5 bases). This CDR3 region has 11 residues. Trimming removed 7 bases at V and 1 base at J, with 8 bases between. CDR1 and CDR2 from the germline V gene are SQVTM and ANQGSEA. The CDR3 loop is CSGRTSYEQYF. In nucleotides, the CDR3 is TGCAGCGGTCGGACTTCCTACGAGCAGTACTTC.

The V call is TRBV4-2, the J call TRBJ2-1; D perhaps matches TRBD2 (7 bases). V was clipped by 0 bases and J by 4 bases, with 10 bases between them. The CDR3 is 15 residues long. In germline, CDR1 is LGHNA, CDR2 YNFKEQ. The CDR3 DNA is TGTGCCAGCAGCCAAGAGGCGGGGGCATACAATGAGCAGTTCTTC. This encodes CASSQEAGAYNEQFF.

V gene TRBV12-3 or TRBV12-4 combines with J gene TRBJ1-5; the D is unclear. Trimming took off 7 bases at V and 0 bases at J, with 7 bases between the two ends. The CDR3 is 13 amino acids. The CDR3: CASKMASNQPQHF. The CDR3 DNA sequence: TGTGCCAGCAAGATGGCTAGCAATCAGCCCCAGCATTTT.

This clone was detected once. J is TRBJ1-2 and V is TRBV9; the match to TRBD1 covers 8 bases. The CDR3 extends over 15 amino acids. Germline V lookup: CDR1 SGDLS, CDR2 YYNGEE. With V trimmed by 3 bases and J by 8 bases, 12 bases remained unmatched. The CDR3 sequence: CASSAQGAGSGGYTF. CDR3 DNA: TGTGCCAGCAGCGCTCAGGGGGCAGGTTCGGGAGGCTACACCTTC.

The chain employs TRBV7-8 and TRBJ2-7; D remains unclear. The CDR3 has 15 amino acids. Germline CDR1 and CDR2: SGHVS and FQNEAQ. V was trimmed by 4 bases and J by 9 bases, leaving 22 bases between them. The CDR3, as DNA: TGTGCCAGCAGCTCTGAAAGCGAAGGCCCCCGAGGGCAGTACTTC. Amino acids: CASSSESEGPRGQYF.

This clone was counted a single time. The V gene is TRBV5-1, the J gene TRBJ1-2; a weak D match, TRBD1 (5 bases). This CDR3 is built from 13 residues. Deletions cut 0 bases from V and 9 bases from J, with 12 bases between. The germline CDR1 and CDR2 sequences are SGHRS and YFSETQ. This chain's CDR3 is CASSLAGSDRYTF. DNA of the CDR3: TGCGCCAGCAGCTTGGCAGGGTCGGATCGCTACACCTTC. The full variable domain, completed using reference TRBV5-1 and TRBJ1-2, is KAGVTQTPRYLIKTRGQQVTLSCSPISGHRSVSWYQQTPGQGLQFLFEYFSETQRNKGNFPGRFSGRQFSNSRSEMNVSTLELGDSALYLCASSLAGSDRYTFGSGTRLTVV.

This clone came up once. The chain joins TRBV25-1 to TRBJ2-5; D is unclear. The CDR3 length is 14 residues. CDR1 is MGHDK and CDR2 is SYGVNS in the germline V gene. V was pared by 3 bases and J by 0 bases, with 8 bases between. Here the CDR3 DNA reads TGTGCCAGCAGTGAGAGGTTGTACCAAGAGACCCAGTACTTC. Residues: CASSERLYQETQYF.

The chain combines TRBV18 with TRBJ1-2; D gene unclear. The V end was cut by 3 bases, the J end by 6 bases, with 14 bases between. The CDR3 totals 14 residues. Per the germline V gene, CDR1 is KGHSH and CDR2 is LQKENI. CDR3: CASSPTNNLDGYTF. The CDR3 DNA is TGTGCCAGCTCACCCACGAATAATTTAGATGGCTACACCTTC.

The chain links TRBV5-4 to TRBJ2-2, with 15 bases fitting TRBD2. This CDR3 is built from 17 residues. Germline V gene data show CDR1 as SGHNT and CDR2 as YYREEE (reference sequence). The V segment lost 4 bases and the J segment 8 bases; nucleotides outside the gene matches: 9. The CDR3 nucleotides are TGTGCCAGCAGCCCCGGGACTAGCGGGGGGCTTAGGGGGGAGCTGTTTTTT. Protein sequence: CASSPGTSGGLRGELFF.

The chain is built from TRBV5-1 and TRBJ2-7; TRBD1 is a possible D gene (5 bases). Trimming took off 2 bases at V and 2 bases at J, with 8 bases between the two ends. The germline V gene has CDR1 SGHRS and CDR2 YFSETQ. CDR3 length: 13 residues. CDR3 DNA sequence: TGCGCCAGCAGCTTTGACAGAACCTACGAGCAGTACTTC. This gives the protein CASSFDRTYEQYF.

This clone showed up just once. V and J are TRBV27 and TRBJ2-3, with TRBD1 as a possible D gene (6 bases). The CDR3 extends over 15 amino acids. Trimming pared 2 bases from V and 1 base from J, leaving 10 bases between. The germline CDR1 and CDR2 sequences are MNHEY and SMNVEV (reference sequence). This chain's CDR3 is CASSLRTVRTDTQYF. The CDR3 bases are TGTGCCAGCAGTTTAAGGACAGTCCGCACAGATACGCAGTATTTT.

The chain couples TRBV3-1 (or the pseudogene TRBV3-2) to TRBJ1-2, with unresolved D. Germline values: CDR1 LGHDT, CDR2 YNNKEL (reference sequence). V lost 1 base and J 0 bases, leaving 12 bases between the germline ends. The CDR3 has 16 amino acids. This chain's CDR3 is CASSQAGVRTNYGYTF. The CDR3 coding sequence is TGTGCCAGCAGCCAAGCGGGAGTACGTACTAACTATGGCTACACCTTC.

CDR3 coding DNA: TGTGCCAGCAGTCGACAGGGGCCTTATGGCTACACCTTC. This gives the protein CASSRQGPYGYTF. The V and J genes are TRBV6-6 and TRBJ1-2; 8 bases line up with TRBD1. The V gene end was trimmed by 5 bases and the J gene end by 5 bases; junction bases not matched to a gene: 4. The CDR3 runs to 13 residues. Per the germline V gene, CDR1 is MNHNY and CDR2 is SVGAGI (reference sequence).

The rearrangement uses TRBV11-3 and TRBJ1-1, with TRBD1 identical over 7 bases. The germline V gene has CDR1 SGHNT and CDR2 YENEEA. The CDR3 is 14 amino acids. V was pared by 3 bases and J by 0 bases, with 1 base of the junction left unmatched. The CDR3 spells CASSLTGMNTEAFF. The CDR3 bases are TGTGCCAGCAGCTTGACAGGGATGAACACTGAAGCTTTCTTT.

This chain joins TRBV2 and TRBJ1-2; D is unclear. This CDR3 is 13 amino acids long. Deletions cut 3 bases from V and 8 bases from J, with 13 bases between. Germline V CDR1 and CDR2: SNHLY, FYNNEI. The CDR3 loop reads CASSEVVQVGYTF. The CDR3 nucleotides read TGTGCCAGCAGTGAGGTAGTGCAGGTCGGCTACACCTTC.

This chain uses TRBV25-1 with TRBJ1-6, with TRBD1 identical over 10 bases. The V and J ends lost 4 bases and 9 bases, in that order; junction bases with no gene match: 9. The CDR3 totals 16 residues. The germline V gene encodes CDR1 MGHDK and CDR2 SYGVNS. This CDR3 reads CASSGHSGTGASPLHF. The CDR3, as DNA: TGTGCCAGCAGTGGCCACTCCGGGACAGGGGCTTCACCCCTCCACTTT.